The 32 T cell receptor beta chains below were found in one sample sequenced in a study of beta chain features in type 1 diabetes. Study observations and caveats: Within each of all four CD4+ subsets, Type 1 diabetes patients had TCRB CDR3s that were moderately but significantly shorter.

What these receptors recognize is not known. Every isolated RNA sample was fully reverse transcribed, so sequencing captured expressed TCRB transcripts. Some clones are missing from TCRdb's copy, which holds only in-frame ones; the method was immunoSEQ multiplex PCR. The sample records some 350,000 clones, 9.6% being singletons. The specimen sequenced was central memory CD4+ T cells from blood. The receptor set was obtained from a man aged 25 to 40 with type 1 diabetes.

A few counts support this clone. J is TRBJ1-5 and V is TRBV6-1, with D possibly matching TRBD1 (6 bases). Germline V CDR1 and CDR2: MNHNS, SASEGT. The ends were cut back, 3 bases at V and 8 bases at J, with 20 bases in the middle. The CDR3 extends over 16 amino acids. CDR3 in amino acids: CASSDGVEGGRKPQHF. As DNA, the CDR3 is TGTGCCAGCAGTGACGGTGTGGAGGGGGGTAGAAAGCCCCAGCATTTT.

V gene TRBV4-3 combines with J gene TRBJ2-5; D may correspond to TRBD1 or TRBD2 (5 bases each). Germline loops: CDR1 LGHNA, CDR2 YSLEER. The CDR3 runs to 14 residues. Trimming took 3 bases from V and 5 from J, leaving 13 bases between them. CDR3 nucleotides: TGCGCCAGCAGCCACCTTGGGGGAGCGGAGACCCAGTACTTC. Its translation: CASSHLGGAETQYF.

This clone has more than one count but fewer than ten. The CDR3 protein is CASSQMGQQQYF. The CDR3 bases are TGTGCCAGCAGTCAAATGGGACAGCAGCAGTACTTC. The chain carries TRBV6-5 and TRBJ2-7; TRBD1 matches at 7 bases. Germline assignment: CDR1 MNHEY and CDR2 SVGAGI. The V and J ends lost 5 bases and 8 bases, in that order; junction bases with no gene match: 6. This CDR3 region has 12 residues.

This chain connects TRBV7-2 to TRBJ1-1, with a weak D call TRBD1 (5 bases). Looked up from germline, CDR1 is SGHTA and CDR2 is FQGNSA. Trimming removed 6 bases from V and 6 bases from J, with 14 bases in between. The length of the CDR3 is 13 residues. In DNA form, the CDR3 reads TGTGCCAGCAGTAAGGGGCGAATGGCTGAAGCTTTCTTT. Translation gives CASSKGRMAEAFF.

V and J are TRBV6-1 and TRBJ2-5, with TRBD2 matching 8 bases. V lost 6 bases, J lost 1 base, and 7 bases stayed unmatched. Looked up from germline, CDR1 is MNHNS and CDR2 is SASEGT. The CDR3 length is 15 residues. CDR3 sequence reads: CASRIWTSSQETQYF. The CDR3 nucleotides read TGTGCCAGCAGGATTTGGACTAGCAGCCAAGAGACCCAGTACTTC.

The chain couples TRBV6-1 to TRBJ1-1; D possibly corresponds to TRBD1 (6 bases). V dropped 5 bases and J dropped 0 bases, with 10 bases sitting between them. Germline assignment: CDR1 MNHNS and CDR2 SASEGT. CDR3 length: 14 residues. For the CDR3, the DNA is TGTGCCAGCAGTCCCGACAGGATGAACACTGAAGCTTTCTTT. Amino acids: CASSPDRMNTEAFF.

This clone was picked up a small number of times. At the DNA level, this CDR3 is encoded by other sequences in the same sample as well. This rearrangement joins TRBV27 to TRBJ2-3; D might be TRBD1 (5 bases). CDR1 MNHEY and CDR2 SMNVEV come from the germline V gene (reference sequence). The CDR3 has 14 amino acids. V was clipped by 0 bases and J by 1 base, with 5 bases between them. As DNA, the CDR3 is TGTGCCAGCAGTTTATCAGGGGGCACAGATACGCAGTATTTT. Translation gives CASSLSGGTDTQYF.

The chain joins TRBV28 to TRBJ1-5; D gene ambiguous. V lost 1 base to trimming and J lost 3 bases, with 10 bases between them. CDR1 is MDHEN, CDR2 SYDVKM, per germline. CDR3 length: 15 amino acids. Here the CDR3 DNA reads TGTGCCAGCAGTTTATCCTCCGGGCACAATCAGCCCCAGCATTTT. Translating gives CASSLSSGHNQPQHF.

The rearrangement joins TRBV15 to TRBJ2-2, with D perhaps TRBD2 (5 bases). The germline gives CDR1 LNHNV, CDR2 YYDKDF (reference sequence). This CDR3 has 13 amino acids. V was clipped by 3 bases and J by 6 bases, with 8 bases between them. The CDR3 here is CATSRAGAGELFF. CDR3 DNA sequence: TGTGCCACCAGCAGGGCCGGGGCCGGGGAGCTGTTTTTT.

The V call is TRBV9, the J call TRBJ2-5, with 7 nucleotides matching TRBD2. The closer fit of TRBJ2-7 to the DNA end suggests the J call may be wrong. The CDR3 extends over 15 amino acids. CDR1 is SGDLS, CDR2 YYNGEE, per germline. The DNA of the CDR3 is TGTGCCAGCAGCTTAGGGTCTAGCGGATCCTACGAGCAGTACTTC. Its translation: CASSLGSSGSYEQYF.

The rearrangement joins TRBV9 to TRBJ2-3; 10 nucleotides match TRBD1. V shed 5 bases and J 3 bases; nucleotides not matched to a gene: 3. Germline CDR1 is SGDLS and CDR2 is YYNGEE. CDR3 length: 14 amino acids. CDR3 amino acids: CASSPGQGTDTQYF. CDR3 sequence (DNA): TGTGCCAGCAGTCCGGGACAGGGGACAGATACGCAGTATTTT.

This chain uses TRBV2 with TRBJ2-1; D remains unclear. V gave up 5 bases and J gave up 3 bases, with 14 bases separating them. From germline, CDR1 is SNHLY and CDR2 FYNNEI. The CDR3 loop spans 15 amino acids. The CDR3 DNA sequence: TGTGCCAGCAGTAGAGACTGGAATAACTACAATGAGCAGTTCTTC. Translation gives CASSRDWNNYNEQFF.

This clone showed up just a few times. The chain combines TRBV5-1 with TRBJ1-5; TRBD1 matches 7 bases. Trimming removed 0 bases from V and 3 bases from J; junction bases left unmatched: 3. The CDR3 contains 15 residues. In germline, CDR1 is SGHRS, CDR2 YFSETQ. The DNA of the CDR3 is TGCGCCAGCAGCTTGGAAGGGACAGCCAATCAGCCCCAGCATTTT. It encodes CASSLEGTANQPQHF.

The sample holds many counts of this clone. The CDR3 here is CSVGPTGGTNQPQHF. For the CDR3, the DNA is TGCAGCGTTGGTCCGACAGGGGGTACCAATCAGCCCCAGCATTTT. V is TRBV29-1 and J is TRBJ1-5, with 9 bases matching TRBD1. V lost 4 bases to trimming and J lost 3 bases; unmatched junction nucleotides: 7. There are 15 residues in the CDR3. CDR1 SQVTM and CDR2 ANQGSEA come from the germline V gene.

The CDR3 DNA reads as TGTGCCAGCAGCAAACAGGGGGCAGACGAGCAGTACTTC. The encoded protein is CASSKQGADEQYF. The V gene is TRBV5-4, the J gene TRBJ2-7, with 9 bases identical to TRBD1. The CDR3 consists of 13 residues. In germline, CDR1 is SGHNT, CDR2 YYREEE (reference sequence). V dropped 4 bases and J dropped 5; count of bases not matched to a gene: 4. Looking up the rest from reference TRBV5-4 and TRBJ2-7 gives the full variable domain: ETGVTQSPTHLIKTRGQQVTLRCSSQSGHNTVSWYQQALGQGPQFIFQYYREEENGRGNFPPRFSGLQFPNYSSELNVNALELDDSALYLCASSKQGADEQYFGPGTRLTVT.

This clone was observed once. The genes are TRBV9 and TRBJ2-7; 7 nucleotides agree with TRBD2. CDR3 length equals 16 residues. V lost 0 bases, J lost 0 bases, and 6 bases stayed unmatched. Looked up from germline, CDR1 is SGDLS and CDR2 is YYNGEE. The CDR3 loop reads CASSVGPRGSSYEQYF. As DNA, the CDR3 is TGTGCCAGCAGCGTAGGGCCGCGGGGGAGCTCCTACGAGCAGTACTTC.

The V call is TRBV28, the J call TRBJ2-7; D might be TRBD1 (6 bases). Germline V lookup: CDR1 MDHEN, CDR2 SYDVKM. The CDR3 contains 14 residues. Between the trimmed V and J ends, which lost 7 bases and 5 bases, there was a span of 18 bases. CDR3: CASTKQGADNEQYF. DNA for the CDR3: TGTGCCAGCACCAAACAGGGCGCAGATAACGAGCAGTACTTC.

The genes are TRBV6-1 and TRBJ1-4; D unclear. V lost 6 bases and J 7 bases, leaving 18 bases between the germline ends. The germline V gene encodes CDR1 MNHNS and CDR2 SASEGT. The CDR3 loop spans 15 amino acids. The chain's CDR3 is CASRQSPRRGEKLFF. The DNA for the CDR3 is TGTGCCAGCAGGCAATCTCCGCGGCGTGGTGAAAAACTGTTTTTT.

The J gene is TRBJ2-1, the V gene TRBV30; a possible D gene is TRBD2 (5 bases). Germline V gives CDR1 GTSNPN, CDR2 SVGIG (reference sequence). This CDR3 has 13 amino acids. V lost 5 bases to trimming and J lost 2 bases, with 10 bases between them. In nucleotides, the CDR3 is TGTGCCTGGTCGGGGATTGCCTACAATGAGCAGTTCTTC. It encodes CAWSGIAYNEQFF.

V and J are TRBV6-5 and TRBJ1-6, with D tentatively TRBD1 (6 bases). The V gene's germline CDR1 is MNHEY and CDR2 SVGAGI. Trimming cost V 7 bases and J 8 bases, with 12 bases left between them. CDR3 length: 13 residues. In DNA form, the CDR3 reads TGTGCCAGCACCCAGGAGGGGGATTCACCCCTCCACTTT. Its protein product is CASTQEGDSPLHF.

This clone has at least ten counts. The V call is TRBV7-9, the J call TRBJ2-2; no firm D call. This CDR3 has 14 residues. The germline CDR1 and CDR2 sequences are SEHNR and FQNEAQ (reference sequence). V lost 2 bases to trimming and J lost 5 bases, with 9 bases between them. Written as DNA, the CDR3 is TGTGCCAGCAGCTTACGGGTCTCAACCGGGGAGCTGTTTTTT. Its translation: CASSLRVSTGELFF.

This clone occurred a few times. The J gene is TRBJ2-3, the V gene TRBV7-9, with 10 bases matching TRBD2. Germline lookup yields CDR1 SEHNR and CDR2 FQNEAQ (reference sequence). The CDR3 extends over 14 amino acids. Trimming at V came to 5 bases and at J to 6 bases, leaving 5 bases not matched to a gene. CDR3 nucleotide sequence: TGTGCCAGCAGCCCCGGGACTAGCGTGGATACGCAGTATTTT. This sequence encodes CASSPGTSVDTQYF.

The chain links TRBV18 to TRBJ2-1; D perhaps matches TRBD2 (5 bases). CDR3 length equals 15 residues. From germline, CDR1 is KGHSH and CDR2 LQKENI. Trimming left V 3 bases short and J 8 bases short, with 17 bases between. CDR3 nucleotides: TGTGCCAGCTCACCTCAGACGTCGGGGAAGGATGAGCAGTTCTTC. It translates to CASSPQTSGKDEQFF.

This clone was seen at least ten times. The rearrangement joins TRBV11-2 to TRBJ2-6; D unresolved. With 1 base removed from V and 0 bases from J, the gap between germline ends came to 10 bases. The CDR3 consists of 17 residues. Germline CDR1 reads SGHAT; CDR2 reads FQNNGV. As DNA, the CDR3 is TGTGCCAGCAGCTTAGTCCCGCCAGGCTCTGGGGCCAACGTCCTGACTTTC. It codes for CASSLVPPGSGANVLTF.

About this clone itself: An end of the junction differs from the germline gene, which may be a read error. The CDR3 DNA sequence: TGTGCCATCAGTGAGCCGGACGGCGAGTACCAGAACTATGGCTACACCTTC. Amino acid sequence: CAISEPDGEYQNYGYTF. V is TRBV6-1 and J is TRBJ1-2, with D hard to call. Looked up from germline, CDR1 is MNHNS and CDR2 is SASEGT. This CDR3 contains 17 residues.

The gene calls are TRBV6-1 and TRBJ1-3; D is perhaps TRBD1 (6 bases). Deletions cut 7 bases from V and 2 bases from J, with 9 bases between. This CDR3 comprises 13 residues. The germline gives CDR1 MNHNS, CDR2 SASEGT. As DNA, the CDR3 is TGTGCCAGCAAGGGGGGAACTGGAAACACCATATATTTT. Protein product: CASKGGTGNTIYF.

The CDR3 DNA sequence: TGTGCCAGCAGCTTGGTCGGGACAGGGAATGACGGCTACACCTTC. It specifies CASSLVGTGNDGYTF. V gene TRBV5-4 combines with J gene TRBJ1-2; 9 positions agree with TRBD1. V shed 0 bases and J 8 bases; nucleotides not matched to a gene: 8. The CDR3 covers 15 residues. The germline gives CDR1 SGHNT, CDR2 YYREEE (reference sequence).

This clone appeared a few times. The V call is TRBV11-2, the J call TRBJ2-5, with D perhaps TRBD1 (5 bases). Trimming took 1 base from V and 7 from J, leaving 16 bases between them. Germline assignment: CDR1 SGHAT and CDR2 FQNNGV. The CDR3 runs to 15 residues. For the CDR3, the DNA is TGTGCCAGCAGCTTAGTCCAGGGCCTGAAAGGGACCCAGTACTTC. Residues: CASSLVQGLKGTQYF. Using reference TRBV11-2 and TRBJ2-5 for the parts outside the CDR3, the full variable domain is EAGVAQSPRYKIIEKRQSVAFWCNPISGHATLYWYQQILGQGPKLLIQFQNNGVVDDSQLPKDRFSAERLKGVDSTLKIQPAKLEDSAVYLCASSLVQGLKGTQYFGPGTRLLVL.

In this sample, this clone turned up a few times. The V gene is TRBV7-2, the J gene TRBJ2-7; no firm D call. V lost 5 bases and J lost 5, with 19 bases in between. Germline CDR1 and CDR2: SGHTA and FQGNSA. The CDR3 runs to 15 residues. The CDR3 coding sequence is TGTGCCAGCAGCCCGAACGCAGAGAAAAACCACGAGCAGTACTTC. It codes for CASSPNAEKNHEQYF.

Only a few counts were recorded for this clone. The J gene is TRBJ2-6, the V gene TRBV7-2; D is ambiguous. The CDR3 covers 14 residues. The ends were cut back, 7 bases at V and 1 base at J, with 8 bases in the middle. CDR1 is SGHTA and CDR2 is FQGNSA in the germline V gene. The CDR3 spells CASTVNSGANVLTF. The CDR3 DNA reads TGTGCCAGCACCGTCAATTCTGGGGCCAACGTCCTGACTTTC.

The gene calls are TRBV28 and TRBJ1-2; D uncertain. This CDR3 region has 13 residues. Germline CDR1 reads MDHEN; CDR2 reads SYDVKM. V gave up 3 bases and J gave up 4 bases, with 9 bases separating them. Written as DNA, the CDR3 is TGTGCCAGCAGTTTGGGCAGCACCTATGGCTACACCTTC. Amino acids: CASSLGSTYGYTF.

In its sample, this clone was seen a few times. As DNA, the CDR3 is TGCGCCAGCAGCCAAGTTCGTTCGTGGGGGAGGTTAGGAGAGACCCAGTACTTC. The encoded protein is CASSQVRSWGRLGETQYF. V and J are TRBV4-3 and TRBJ2-5; possible D gene TRBD2, 6 bases. Germline CDR1 LGHNA, CDR2 YSLEER. The V end was cut by 1 base, the J end by 4 bases, with 22 bases between. There are 18 residues in the CDR3.